This T cell receptor (beta chain) was sequenced for a study of T cells in Graves' hyperthyroidism and ophthalmopathy (dated by TCRdb to about 2019). About the investigation overall: Peripheral blood samples were taken at the time of initial diagnosis, prior to any treatment. A discovery cohort of about 96 patients, about 43 with Graves' ophthalmopathy and approximately 55 with stable Graves' hyperthyroidism, was used to find distinguishing TCR V-J signatures. Prospective prediction of ophthalmopathy was tested in an independent validation cohort consisting of roughly 20 hyperthyroidism patients and around 16 patients who later progressed to ophthalmopathy. The approximately 90 discovery patients were randomly split 7:3 into training and test sets. The study also compared thyroid tissue and blood T-cell repertoires from about six Graves' hyperthyroidism patients. After blood sampling, hyperthyroidism patients were treated with methimazole at a starting dose of 30 mg daily, and ophthalmopathy patients were treated with high-dose intravenous methylprednisolone. According to the paper, TCR Vbeta CDR3 sequencing was carried out on 120 to 150 peripheral blood samples, which came from over 40 ophthalmopathy, around 74 hyperthyroidism and roughly 17 progressor patients. Overall study outcomes, separate from this receptor: In cross-validation, a model built on a 13 V-J signature told ophthalmopathy apart from stable hyperthyroidism with approximately 90% sensitivity and roughly 82% specificity, and in testing the same model reached 80%/75%. No statistical method was used to set the sample size in advance, and investigators knew the group allocation. Most expanded thyroid clonotypes (frequency above 0.001) were also detected in blood, a finding suggesting that blood repertoires may reflect thyroid immune responses. During validation, the model predicted progression to ophthalmopathy a median of around 7 months ahead of onset, with approximately 71% sensitivity and roughly 72% specificity.

The TCR beta CDR3 regions were amplified from RNA transcripts. The first round of RT-PCR for the TCR CDR3 was performed with the HTBI primer set and the Qiagen OneStep RT-PCR kit. The libraries were constructed in a second round of multiplex PCR and then size-selected and purified. Paired-end sequencing of the libraries was performed with 100 bp reads on an Illumina HiSeq2000. Under the source paper's analysis protocol: SOAPnuke was used to process the raw data, with reads discarded if the reads contained adapters or uncalled bases, had a mean Phred below 15, or lacked an exact constant-primer or identifier match. High-quality paired reads were merged with COPE v1.2.5, and unique nucleotide sequences were defined as clonotypes. MiTCR v1.1 was used to align the clonotypes against IMGT TRBV, TRBD and TRBJ reference segments. Only V-J combinations with frequency above 0.0001, covering roughly 99% of repertoires, were analysed. The TCS score was defined as the ratio of F50 (clonal expansion) to E x V (chaos), calculated using BLOSUM62-based TCRdist between CDR3 peptides within each V-J. Welch's t-statistics and random forest reduced roughly 530 V-J features to 13, which were used in a naive Bayes classifier (R e1071). TCRdb reprocessed the public reads (quality trimming at Q25 with fastp, clone calling with MiXCR) and kept in-frame beta chains. All rows with the same CDR3 protein become a single entry with the most common DNA and genes. The authors' filters were not applied to this entry. The sample profile shows 700,000 or so distinct CDR3 sequences; more than 14% of them were found once. Of the sample, around an eighth is held by the ten largest clones.

A remark on this clonotype: It has no known antigen specificity. The record has no base qualities; no much larger clone is one base away.

Ophthalmopathy patients had moderately to severely active disease, Clinical Activity Score of at least 3, NOSPECS grade of at least 4, and duration under 3 months. Exclusion was applied to patients with uncontrolled infections, other autoimmune diseases, pregnancy or lactation. Diagnoses were established on the basis of clinical symptoms, serum thyroxine and TRAb, thyroid ultrasound, and orbital computed tomography. PBMCs were isolated from more than 9 ml of fresh peripheral blood by Ficoll-Paque density gradient centrifugation. Total RNA was extracted using Trizol reagent, and RNA quality was assessed on an Agilent 2100 Bioanalyzer. The CDR3 runs 13 residues from the cysteine to the phenylalanine. The only DNA kept is the CDR3, 39 bases in frame from the first base. V is reduced by 6 bases and J by 2 bases, leaving a spacing of 10 bases between them. CDR1 MNHEY and CDR2 SMNVEV were looked up in the germline V gene (reference sequence).

The sequenced sample was blood. The TCR originated in a woman between 45 and 65 years old with Graves' ophthalmopathy. The rearrangement combines TRBV27 with TRBJ1-2, with a tentative D gene TRBD1 over 6 matching bases. The CDR3 protein: CASRIGQNYGYTF. The sequence in DNA is TGTGCCAGCAGAATTGGACAGAACTATGGCTACACCTTC.